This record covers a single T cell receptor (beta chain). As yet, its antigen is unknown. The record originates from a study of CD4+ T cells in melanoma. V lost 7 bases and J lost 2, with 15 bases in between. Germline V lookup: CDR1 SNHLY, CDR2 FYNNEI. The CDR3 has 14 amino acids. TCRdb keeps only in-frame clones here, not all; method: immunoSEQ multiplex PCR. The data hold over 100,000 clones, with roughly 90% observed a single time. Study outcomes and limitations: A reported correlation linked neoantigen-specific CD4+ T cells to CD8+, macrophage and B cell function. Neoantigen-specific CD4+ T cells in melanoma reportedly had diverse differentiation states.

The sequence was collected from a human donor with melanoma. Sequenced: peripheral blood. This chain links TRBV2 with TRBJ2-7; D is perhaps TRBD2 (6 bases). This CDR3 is CASNAGIGPYEQYF. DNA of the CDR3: TGTGCCAGCAACGCGGGGATCGGACCCTACGAGCAGTACTTC.